This T cell receptor (beta chain) originates from a study of cytomegalovirus exposure and HLA in healthy donors. Regarding donors, all were healthy bone marrow donors. Study-level points and caveats: Later on, an analysis found that several of the most significant clusters appeared to be linked to common viral pathogens, which included parvovirus B19. An observed cluster of highly shared sequence variants was recorded as a likely sequencing artifact. In a later analysis, TCR beta V- and J-gene trimming was associated with a missense DCLRE1C variant.

The PCR employed 60 Vbeta primers together with 13 Jbeta primers. Produced via immunoSEQ multiplex PCR; TCRdb's table is partial and in-frame only. The sample carries about 180,000 clones, approximately 73% recorded once. In the case of this clone: Its antigen is unknown.

CDR1 and CDR2 from the germline V gene are SEHNR and FQNEAQ (reference sequence). This CDR3 is built from 19 residues. V lost 3 bases and J lost 2; bases outside the gene matches: 13. V and J are TRBV7-9 and TRBJ2-5; 12 positions agree with TRBD2. The specimen sequenced was PBMCs. The receptor was derived from a woman under 40 in good health and CMV-seropositive. The CDR3: CASSFWRLAGGRRQETQYF. The CDR3 coding sequence is TGTGCCAGCAGCTTTTGGAGGCTAGCGGGGGGGCGGAGGCAAGAGACCCAGTACTTC.